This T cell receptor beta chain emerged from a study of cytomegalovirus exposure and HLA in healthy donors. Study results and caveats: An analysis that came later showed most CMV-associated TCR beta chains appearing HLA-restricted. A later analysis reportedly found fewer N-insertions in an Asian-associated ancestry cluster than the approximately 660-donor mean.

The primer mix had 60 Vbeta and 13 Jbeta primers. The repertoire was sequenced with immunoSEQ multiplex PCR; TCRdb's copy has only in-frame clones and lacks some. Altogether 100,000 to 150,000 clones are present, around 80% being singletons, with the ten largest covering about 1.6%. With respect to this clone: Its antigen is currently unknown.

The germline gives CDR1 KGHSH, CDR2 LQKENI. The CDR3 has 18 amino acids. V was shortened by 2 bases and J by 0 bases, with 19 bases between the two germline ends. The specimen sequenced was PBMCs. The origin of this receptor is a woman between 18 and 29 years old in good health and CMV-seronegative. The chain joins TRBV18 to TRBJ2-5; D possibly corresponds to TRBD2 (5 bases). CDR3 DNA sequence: TGTGCCAGCTCACCAAGGAGCAGCGGACCTCAAGACCAAGAGACCCAGTACTTC. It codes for CASSPRSSGPQDQETQYF.